This TCR beta chain is drawn from a study of blood T cell repertoires in COVID-19. V lost 7 bases to trimming and J lost 6 bases; unmatched junction nucleotides: 9. The CDR3 runs 14 residues. The germline CDR1 and CDR2 sequences are LNHNV and YYDKDF (reference sequence). The table came from immunoSEQ multiplex PCR; TCRdb's copy has only in-frame clones and leaves some out. The data show roughly 300,000 clones, 85% to 90% seen once. The sample consisted of PBMCs or T cells enriched from blood (not recorded which). This sequence originates from a man aged 25-45 years who had recovered from COVID-19. The rearrangement links TRBV15 to TRBJ2-4, with TRBD1 identical over 7 bases. CDR3 nucleotide sequence: TGTGCCACCACCGCAGGACAGGCAGGAAACATTCAGTACTTC. Encoded protein: CATTAGQAGNIQYF.